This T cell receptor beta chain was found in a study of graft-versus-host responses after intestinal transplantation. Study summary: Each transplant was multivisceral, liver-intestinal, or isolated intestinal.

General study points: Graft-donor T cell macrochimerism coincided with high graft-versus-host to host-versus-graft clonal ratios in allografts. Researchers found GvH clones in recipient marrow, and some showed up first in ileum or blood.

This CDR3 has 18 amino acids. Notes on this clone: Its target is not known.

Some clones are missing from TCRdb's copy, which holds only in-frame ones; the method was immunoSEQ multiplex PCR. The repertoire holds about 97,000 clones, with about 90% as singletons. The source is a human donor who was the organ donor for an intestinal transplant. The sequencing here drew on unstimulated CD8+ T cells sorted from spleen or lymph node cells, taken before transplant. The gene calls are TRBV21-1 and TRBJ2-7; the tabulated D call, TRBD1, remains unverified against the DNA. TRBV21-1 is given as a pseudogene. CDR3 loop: CASTSDSQLVLCSYEQYF. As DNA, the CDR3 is TGTGCCAGCACTTCGGACAGTCAGTTGGTTTTGTGTTCCTACGAGCAGTACTTC.